The source of this TCR beta chain is a study of human T cells and chemical hapten exposure (dated by TCRdb to about 2021). A note on the overall study: For sensitization, 2% DPC in acetone was applied to a roughly 2 cm by roughly 2 cm area of upper inner arm skin. Throughout the approximately 25-week study period, patients were also given weekly therapeutic DPC doses on the scalp. Patch testing was done on the upper back using Finn chambers containing 0.01% DPC, and results were scored after 6 days according to International Contact Dermatitis Research Group standards. The patient cohort, mostly female, included alopecia areata with under or over 50% scalp involvement, alopecia totalis and alopecia universalis. Libraries were pooled for sequencing, and per-sample TCR yields varied mainly because of small differences in library volumes within the pool. In alopecia patients, the study followed how the peripheral blood TCR repertoire changed in vivo over primary and secondary sensitization to diphenylcyclopropenone (DPC), a hapten. Blood samples were taken from patients before sensitization (week 0) and then at 2, 6 and about 24 weeks after DPC sensitization. Approximately 28 alopecia patients gave blood for TCR sequencing at one to four time points (pre-sensitization, 2, 6 and 24 weeks). Overall results and qualifications from the work: Compared with pre-sensitization or healthy control sets, expanded TCRs formed significantly more large CDR3 similarity clusters, which is consistent with antigen-driven responses. Alopecia, a presumed autoimmune disease, was present in all patients, so the immune response of the patients might differ from that of healthy individuals. DPC sensitization did not change how many TCRs were above 1 in 1000 frequency, and no evidence was found of alterations in global repertoire structure. After repeated subsampling, the strength of the expansion versus patch-test correlation and the threshold at which it became significant changed. A positive correlation was found between the number of PT1 expanded TCRs and patch test score, with significance reached at thresholds 8, 16 and 32 but not 4.

The library was prepared using RACE. Sequencer: NextSeq 500. During library preparation, unique molecular identifiers were attached to individual cDNA molecules so that TCRs could be counted in a quantitative, reproducible way. Both TCR alpha and TCR beta chains were sequenced from each blood RNA sample. For the original study's pipeline: Samples had a median of about 96,000 TCRs, with a range from roughly 23,224 to 700,000. V, J and CDR3 annotation of the TCR reads was carried out using the Decombinator software suite. To make PS versus PT1 abundance plots, every sample was subsampled to the same number of TCRs (28,000). TCRs were defined as expanded if absent before sensitization and observed at least eight times at the 2-week time point. The raw public data were reprocessed by TCRdb itself: fastp quality trimming at Q25, MiXCR clonotype calling, in-frame beta chains only. Every distinct CDR3 protein forms one entry, paired with its most common genes and DNA. It is TCRdb's table, rather than the study itself, that gives the V and J calls and clone size. The table for this sample lists around 300,000 distinct CDR3 sequences; 7.5% to 8% of them were counted only once. The top ten hold around 1.2% of the sample.

CDR1 and CDR2, looked up from the germline V gene (reference sequence), are MNHEY and SMNVEV. Trimming takes 5 bases from V and 1 base from J, and the germline ends sit 11 bases apart. From cysteine to phenylalanine, the CDR3 is 15 amino acids long. Just CDR3 DNA is preserved here, 45 bases in frame from base 1. What this sample's time point label stands for: pre-sensitization, week 0. Interpreted using the paper, the treatment or condition label stands for: therapeutic diphenylcyclopropenone sensitization with weekly scalp DPC. At every patch-test visit, the blood draw took place before the patch test was put on. Patients were eligible if aged 18 to 70, diagnosed with alopecia and judged suitable for DPC therapy, and pregnant patients were excluded. Unfractionated whole blood was collected in Tempus Blood RNA tubes, and total RNA was extracted from that blood. The table lists this clonotype with a few counts. Its antigen is unknown. No base quality information exists; no much larger clone differs at one position.

The sequence came from a man aged 18 to 35 with alopecia areata. Some clones in this sample may be carry-over from other donors' samples. The specimen was whole blood, collected in connection with sensitization to the hapten diphenylcyclopropenone (DPC). The chain uses TRBV27 and TRBJ2-2; the D gene assignment is ambiguous. The DNA sequence reads TGTGCCAGCAGTACCCGGACGGTGAACACCGGGGAGCTGTTTTTT. Its protein reads: CASSTRTVNTGELFF.